This T cell receptor beta chain was identified in a study of cytomegalovirus exposure and HLA in healthy donors. Study summary: In terms of ancestry, the Caucasian-associated cluster contained around 79% of the approximately 420 genotyped donors.

Note on this clone: Its antigen remains unidentified.

This CDR3 contains 15 residues. Losses at the gene ends were 6 bases for V and 1 base for J; bases not matched to a gene: 8. Germline lookup yields CDR1 LGHNT and CDR2 FRNRAP. Study-level findings and limits: About 87% or about 30% of the time was how often most TCR beta V segments were productive, according to an earlier analysis.

The PCR contained 60 Vbeta and 13 Jbeta primers. Profiled with immunoSEQ multiplex PCR; TCRdb holds only in-frame clones, not every one. The sample holds 120,000 to 150,000 clones. What was sequenced was PBMCs. The source of this sequence is a woman between 18 and 30 years old in good health and CMV-seronegative. This chain joins TRBV12-5 and TRBJ1-2; 7 positions match TRBD1. CDR3 in amino acids: CASGRRDRLNYGYTF. In DNA, the CDR3 is TGTGCTAGTGGACGTCGGGACAGACTTAACTATGGCTACACCTTC.